This is a list of T cell receptor beta chains from one sample in a study of shared clonotypes between healthy human individuals. Clones were sequenced by immunoSEQ multiplex PCR, and TCRdb holds only the in-frame ones, with some missing. Among about 2.3 million clones, 85% to 95% were seen once, and the ten largest hold around 0.35%. The sample comprised naive CD4+ T cells from PBMCs. The source is a man aged 18-30 years in good health. Some clones in this sample may be carry-over from other donors' samples. CDR3s include the opening cysteine and the closing phenylalanine or tryptophan. D genes are given only for firm matches. Where a row states a size, it is once, few, many or the class of an expanded clone; other rows omit it.

size,J,V,D,DNA,CDR3
-,TRBJ2-5,TRBV2,-,TGTGCCAGCAGAACCTCGACAGGCCAAGAGACCCAGTACTTC,CASRTSTGQETQYF
once,TRBJ2-7,TRBV2,TRBD2,TGTGCCAGCAGTACGGGACTAGCCGCGATTTACGAGCAGTACTTC,CASSTGLAAIYEQYF
-,TRBJ2-2,TRBV7-2,-,TGTGCCAGCAGCTCCCCCGCTCCAGTTCACACCGGGGAGCTGTTTTTT,CASSSPAPVHTGELFF
-,TRBJ2-5,TRBV6-1,-,TGTGCCAGCAGCAACCCAGGGTACCAGACCCAGTACTTC,CASSNPGYQTQYF
-,TRBJ1-1,TRBV6-5,-,TGTGCCAGCAGTTTAGGATGGGGGGACACTGAAGCTTTCTTT,CASSLGWGDTEAFF
-,TRBJ2-2,TRBV19,-,TGTGCCAGTAGTATGCAGGGAGCCGGGGAGCTGTTTTTT,CASSMQGAGELFF
-,TRBJ2-1,TRBV30,TRBD2,TGTGCCTGGAGTTCCGGGACTAGCGACTACAATGAGCAGTTCTTC,CAWSSGTSDYNEQFF
-,TRBJ2-5,TRBV9,-,TGTGCCAGCAGCGGCGCAGAGACCCAGTACTTC,CASSGAETQYF
once,TRBJ1-5,TRBV2,-,TGTGCCAGCAGCCATTCGCCGGGACATAGCAATCAGCCCCAGCATTTT,CASSHSPGHSNQPQHF
-,TRBJ2-2,TRBV5-4,-,TGTGCCAGCAGCGAGGGACGTAACACCGGGGAGCTGTTTTTT,CASSEGRNTGELFF
-,TRBJ1-3,TRBV6-1,-,TGTGCCAGCAGTTCCGGGGCTGGAAACACCATATATTTT,CASSSGAGNTIYF
-,TRBJ2-5,TRBV6-1,-,TGTGCCAGCAGTGATTTCAGAGACCCTAAAGAGACCCAGTACTTC,CASSDFRDPKETQYF
-,TRBJ2-5,TRBV27,TRBD2,TGTGCCAGCAAACCGGGACTAGCCAGGGAGACCCAGTACTTC,CASKPGLARETQYF
-,TRBJ2-7,TRBV19,-,TGTGCCAGCTCCGGTTTGGCGATAGGCGCCCGGGAGCAGTACTTC,CASSGLAIGAREQYF
-,TRBJ2-7,TRBV4-2,-,TGTGCCAGCAGCCAAGCCGCCTACGAGCAGTACTTC,CASSQAAYEQYF
-,TRBJ2-3,TRBV18,TRBD2,TGTGCCAGCTCACCACTACCTAGCGGGGGCACAGATACGCAGTATTTT,CASSPLPSGGTDTQYF
-,TRBJ2-7,TRBV19,-,TGTGCCAGTAGTGTTCGGACAGTTCCGATCTACGAGCAGTACTTC,CASSVRTVPIYEQYF
-,TRBJ1-1,TRBV6-5,-,TGTGCCAGCAGTTACTTAACTGAAGCTTTCTTT,CASSYLTEAFF
-,TRBJ2-7,TRBV10-2,TRBD2,TGCGCCAGCAGTGCCGCTGCGGGAGGTTCCTACGAGCAGTACTTC,CASSAAAGGSYEQYF
-,TRBJ2-7,TRBV6-5,-,TGTGCCAGCAGCAAAACAGGGACCTACGAGCAGTACTTC,CASSKTGTYEQYF
-,TRBJ2-7,TRBV5-1,-,TGCGCCAGCAGGAAAGAGAGCGGTTCCTACGAGCAGTACTTC,CASRKESGSYEQYF
-,TRBJ1-2,TRBV2,-,TGTGCCAGCATCGAGGAGCTGAACTATGGCTACACCTTC,CASIEELNYGYTF
-,TRBJ2-1,TRBV10-3,-,TGTGCCACCGAGGACCGTCGGGGCAGCGTCCCTGTCAATGAGCAGTTCTTC,CATEDRRGSVPVNEQFF
-,TRBJ1-6,TRBV30,-,TGTGCCTGGAGTCAGGACTCACCCCTCCACTTT,CAWSQDSPLHF
-,TRBJ2-3,TRBV28,TRBD1,TGTGCCACACAGGGGAGCACAGATACGCAGTATTTT,CATQGSTDTQYF
-,TRBJ2-1,TRBV7-3,TRBD2,TGTGCCAGCAGCTTGGGACTAGCGGGAAACAATGAGCAGTTCTTC,CASSLGLAGNNEQFF
-,TRBJ2-7,TRBV5-1,TRBD1,TGCGCCAGCAGTCGAACGGGACAGGGGTACGAGCAGTACTTC,CASSRTGQGYEQYF
-,TRBJ2-3,TRBV30,TRBD1,TGTGCCTGGAGTGCCGGGACAGGGGAGGCAGATACGCAGTATTTT,CAWSAGTGEADTQYF
-,TRBJ2-7,TRBV9,TRBD2,TGTGCCAGCAGCGTAGGGCTAGCGGGACCCATGGGTGAGCAGTACTTC,CASSVGLAGPMGEQYF
-,TRBJ2-5,TRBV30,-,TGTGCCTGGGGGGGGACTTTAGAGACCCAGTACTTC,CAWGGTLETQYF
-,TRBJ1-2,TRBV9,-,TGTGCCAGCAGCGCTCAGGAGATTTATGGCTACACCTTC,CASSAQEIYGYTF
-,TRBJ1-5,TRBV28,-,TGTGCCAGCAGCCCCCGGGTCGGGAGCAATCAGCCCCAGCATTTT,CASSPRVGSNQPQHF
-,TRBJ2-1,TRBV7-9,TRBD2,TGTGCCAGCGTTAGCGGGAGCCTCCGGGTGGAGCAGTTCTTC,CASVSGSLRVEQFF
-,TRBJ2-7,TRBV9,-,TGTGCCAGCAGCGTAGGGCCGGGCCAGACCTACGAGCAGTACTTC,CASSVGPGQTYEQYF
-,TRBJ2-1,TRBV9,-,TGTGCCAGCAGCCAGGCAGTTGTGGTTCGGGATGAGCAGTTCTTC,CASSQAVVVRDEQFF
once,TRBJ1-1,TRBV28,-,TGTGCCAGCAGTTATAATCAACCCGAAGGGACCTGGCGGACTGAAGCTTTCTTT,CASSYNQPEGTWRTEAFF
once,TRBJ1-1,TRBV5-1,TRBD1,TGCGCCAGCAGCCCCCGACAGGGCGACACTGAAGCTTTCTTT,CASSPRQGDTEAFF
-,TRBJ2-1,TRBV28,TRBD2,TGTGCCAGCAGTCCAGGGACTAGCGGGAGGTGGCCTTACAATGAGCAGTTCTTC,CASSPGTSGRWPYNEQFF
-,TRBJ2-7,TRBV5-5,-,TGTGCCAGCAGCTTGGCGGACGCCTCCTACGAGCAGTACTTC,CASSLADASYEQYF
-,TRBJ2-7,TRBV15,TRBD2,TGTGCCACCAGCACTCGACTAGCGGGGGTCAGCGAGCAGTACTTC,CATSTRLAGVSEQYF
-,TRBJ2-2,TRBV9,TRBD1,TGTGCCAGCAGCGCGACGGACAGGGCCAGCACCGGGGAGCTGTTTTTT,CASSATDRASTGELFF
-,TRBJ2-3,TRBV6-5,-,TGTGCCAGCAGTTACTCGGGACGAGCGACAGATACGCAGTATTTT,CASSYSGRATDTQYF
-,TRBJ1-2,TRBV5-1,-,TGCGCCAGCAGCCCCCGACGCGGGAACGCGGGTTTTGACTATGGCTACACCTTC,CASSPRRGNAGFDYGYTF
-,TRBJ2-1,TRBV19,-,TGTGCCAGTAGTATCCCGGGCGGTGAGCAGTTCTTC,CASSIPGGEQFF
-,TRBJ2-6,TRBV27,-,TGTGCCAGCAGGCCCGACGGGGCTGGGGCCAACGTCCTGACTTTC,CASRPDGAGANVLTF
-,TRBJ2-1,TRBV28,-,TGTGCCAGCAGTATGGGTGGGGCTAGCGACGTGAGTTTTGGGCAGTTCTTC,CASSMGGASDVSFGQFF
-,TRBJ2-7,TRBV5-5,-,TGTGCCAGCAGCTTGGACTCCTCGACGTGGTACTTC,CASSLDSSTWYF
-,TRBJ1-2,TRBV28,-,TGTGCCAGCAGTCCAGGGATTTACTATGGCTACACCTTC,CASSPGIYYGYTF
-,TRBJ2-5,TRBV6-1,-,TGTGCCAGCAGTGGAGAGCGGTCTTCCACCGGGGAGACCCAGTACTTC,CASSGERSSTGETQYF
-,TRBJ2-2,TRBV7-3,-,TGTGCCAGCAGCTACCCAACCCTGGGGGGCACCGGGGAGCTGTTTTTT,CASSYPTLGGTGELFF
-,TRBJ2-7,TRBV29-1,TRBD2,TGCAGCGGTTTGACTAGCGGGAGTTCCTACGAGCAGTACTTC,CSGLTSGSSYEQYF
-,TRBJ2-7,TRBV28,-,TGTGCCAGCAGTCCGACTAGCTACGAGCAGTACTTC,CASSPTSYEQYF
-,TRBJ2-3,TRBV5-1,TRBD1,TGCGCCAGCAGCCTCCCACAGGGGAGCGCAGATACGCAGTATTTT,CASSLPQGSADTQYF
once,TRBJ1-1,TRBV2,TRBD1,TGTGCCAGCAGGACCGGGACAGGGGAAGCTTTCTTT,CASRTGTGEAFF
-,TRBJ1-4,TRBV30,-,TGTGCCTGCCGCTCTTGGGGGGGGACTAATGAAAAACTGTTTTTT,CACRSWGGTNEKLFF